This TCR beta chain was identified in a study of blood T cell repertoires in COVID-19. The method was immunoSEQ multiplex PCR; TCRdb's version includes in-frame clones alone and lacks a portion of them. The sample shows around 160,000 clones, more than 75% of them seen only once. Germline CDR1 and CDR2: MNHEY and SMNVEV (reference sequence). Trimming removed 2 bases from V and 2 bases from J; junction bases left unmatched: 11. The CDR3 totals 18 residues. Sequenced material: peripheral blood. This TCR derives from an older man with acute or convalescent COVID-19. V usage is TRBV27 and J usage is TRBJ2-1, with TRBD2 identical over 8 bases. The CDR3 region is CASSLGPGLASPYNEQFF. The CDR3 DNA reads as TGTGCCAGCAGTTTAGGACCAGGACTAGCCTCGCCCTACAATGAGCAGTTCTTC.